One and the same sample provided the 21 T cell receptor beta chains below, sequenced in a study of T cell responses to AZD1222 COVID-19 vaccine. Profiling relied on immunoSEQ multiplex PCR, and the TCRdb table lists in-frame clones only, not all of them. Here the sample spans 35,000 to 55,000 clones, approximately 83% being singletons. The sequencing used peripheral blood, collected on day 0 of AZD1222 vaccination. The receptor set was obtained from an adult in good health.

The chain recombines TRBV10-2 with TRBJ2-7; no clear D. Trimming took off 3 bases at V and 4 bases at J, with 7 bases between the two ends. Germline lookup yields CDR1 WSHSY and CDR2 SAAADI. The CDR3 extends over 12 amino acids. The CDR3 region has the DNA TGCGCCAGCAGTGAAGGCTCTTACGAGCAGTACTTC. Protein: CASSEGSYEQYF.

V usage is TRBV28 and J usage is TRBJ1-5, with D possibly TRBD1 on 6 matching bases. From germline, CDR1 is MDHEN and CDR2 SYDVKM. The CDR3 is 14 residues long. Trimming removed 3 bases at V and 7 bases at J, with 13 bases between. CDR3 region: CASSLGGARQPQHF. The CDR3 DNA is TGTGCCAGCAGTTTGGGGGGGGCCAGGCAGCCCCAGCATTTT.

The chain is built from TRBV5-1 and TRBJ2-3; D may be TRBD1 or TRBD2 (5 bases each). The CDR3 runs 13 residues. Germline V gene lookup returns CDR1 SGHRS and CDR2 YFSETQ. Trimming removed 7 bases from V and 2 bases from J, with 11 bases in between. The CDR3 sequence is CASHRDPTDTQYF. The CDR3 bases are TGCGCCAGCCACCGGGACCCCACAGATACGCAGTATTTT.

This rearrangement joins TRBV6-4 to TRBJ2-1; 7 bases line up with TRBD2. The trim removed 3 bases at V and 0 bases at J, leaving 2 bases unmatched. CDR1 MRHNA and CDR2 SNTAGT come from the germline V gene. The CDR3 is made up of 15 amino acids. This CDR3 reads CASSDSSGSYNEQFF. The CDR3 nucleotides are TGTGCCAGCAGTGATTCTAGCGGCTCCTACAATGAGCAGTTCTTC.

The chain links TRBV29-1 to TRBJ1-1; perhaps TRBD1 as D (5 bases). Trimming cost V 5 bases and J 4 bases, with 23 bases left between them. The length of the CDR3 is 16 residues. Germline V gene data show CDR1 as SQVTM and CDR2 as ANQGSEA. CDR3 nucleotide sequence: TGCAGCGTTTGGGGGGAGGCAGCCCAGGTAGCCACTGAAGCTTTCTTT. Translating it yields CSVWGEAAQVATEAFF.

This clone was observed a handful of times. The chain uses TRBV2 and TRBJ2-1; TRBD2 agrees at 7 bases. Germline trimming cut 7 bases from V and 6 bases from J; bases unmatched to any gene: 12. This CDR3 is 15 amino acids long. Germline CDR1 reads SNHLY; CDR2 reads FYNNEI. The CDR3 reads CASTKSGVQSNEQFF. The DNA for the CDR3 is TGTGCCAGCACCAAGAGCGGGGTCCAAAGCAATGAGCAGTTCTTC.

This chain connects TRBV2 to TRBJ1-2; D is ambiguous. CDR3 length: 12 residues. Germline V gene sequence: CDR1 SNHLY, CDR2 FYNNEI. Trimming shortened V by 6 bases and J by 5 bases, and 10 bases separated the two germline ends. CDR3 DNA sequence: TGTGCCAGCAGACCCAGAAGTTATGGCTACACCTTC. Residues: CASRPRSYGYTF.

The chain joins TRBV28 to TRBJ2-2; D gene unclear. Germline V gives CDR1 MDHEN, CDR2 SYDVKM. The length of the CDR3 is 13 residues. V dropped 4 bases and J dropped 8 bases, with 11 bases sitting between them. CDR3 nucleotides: TGTGCCAGCAGTTACCCCATGATGGGGGAGCTGTTTTTT. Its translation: CASSYPMMGELFF.

The CDR3 coding sequence is TGTGCCAGCAGCCCCCTCGCGACTAGCTTCGGAGAGACCCAGTACTTC. It translates to CASSPLATSFGETQYF. The V and J genes are TRBV11-2 and TRBJ2-5; 7 positions match TRBD2. CDR3 length: 16 amino acids. V trimming: 5 bases; J trimming: 4 bases; junction bases outside the gene matches: 13. In germline, CDR1 is SGHAT, CDR2 FQNNGV.

CDR3 amino acids: CASGYRGRGTEAFF. The CDR3 coding sequence is TGTGCCAGCGGGTACAGGGGAAGGGGAACTGAAGCTTTCTTT. This rearrangement joins TRBV6-6 to TRBJ1-1, with 7 positions matching TRBD1. CDR1 and CDR2 from the germline V gene are MNHNY and SVGAGI (reference sequence). CDR3 length: 14 residues. The V and J ends lost 8 bases and 5 bases, in that order; junction bases with no gene match: 11.

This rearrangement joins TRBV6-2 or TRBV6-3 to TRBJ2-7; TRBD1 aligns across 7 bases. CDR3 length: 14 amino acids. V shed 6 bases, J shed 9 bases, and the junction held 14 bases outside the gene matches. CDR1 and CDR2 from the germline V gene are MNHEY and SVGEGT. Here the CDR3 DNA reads TGTGCCAGCAGCCAGGGGACAGCAAGTACGACGCAGTACTTC. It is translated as CASSQGTASTTQYF.

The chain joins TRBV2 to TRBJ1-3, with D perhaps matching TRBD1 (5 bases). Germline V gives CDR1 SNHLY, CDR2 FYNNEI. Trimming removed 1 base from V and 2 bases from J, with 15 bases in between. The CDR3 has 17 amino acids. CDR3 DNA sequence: TGTGCCAGCAGTGAAGAGAGAATGGGGACCGCTGGAAACACCATATATTTT. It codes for CASSEERMGTAGNTIYF.

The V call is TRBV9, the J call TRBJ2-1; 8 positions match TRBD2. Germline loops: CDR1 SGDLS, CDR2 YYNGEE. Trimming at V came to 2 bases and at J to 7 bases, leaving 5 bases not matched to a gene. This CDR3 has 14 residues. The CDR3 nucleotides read TGTGCCAGCAGCGTCGAAGGGACTAGAAATGAGCAGTTCTTC. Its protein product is CASSVEGTRNEQFF.

This CDR3 reads CASSQVRAGESYTF. CDR3 sequence (DNA): TGCGCCAGCAGCCAAGTTAGGGCAGGGGAAAGCTACACCTTC. The chain carries TRBV4-1 and TRBJ1-2, with D possibly matching TRBD1 (6 bases). The germline V and J ends were trimmed by 1 base and 9 bases, with 15 bases remaining between them. The CDR3 sequence is 14 residues long. Per germline, CDR1 MGHRA and CDR2 YSYEKL.

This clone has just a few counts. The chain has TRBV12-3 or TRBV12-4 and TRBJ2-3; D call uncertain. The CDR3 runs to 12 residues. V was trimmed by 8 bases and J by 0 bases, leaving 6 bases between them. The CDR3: CASGRSTDTQYF. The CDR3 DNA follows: TGTGCCAGCGGACGGAGCACAGATACGCAGTATTTT.

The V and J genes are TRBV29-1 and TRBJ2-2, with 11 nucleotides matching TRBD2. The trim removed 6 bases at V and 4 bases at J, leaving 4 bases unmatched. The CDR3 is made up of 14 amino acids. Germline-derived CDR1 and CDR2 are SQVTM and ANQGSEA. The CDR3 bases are TGCAGCGTCTTTAGCGGGGGGGTCACCGGGGAGCTGTTTTTT. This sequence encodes CSVFSGGVTGELFF.

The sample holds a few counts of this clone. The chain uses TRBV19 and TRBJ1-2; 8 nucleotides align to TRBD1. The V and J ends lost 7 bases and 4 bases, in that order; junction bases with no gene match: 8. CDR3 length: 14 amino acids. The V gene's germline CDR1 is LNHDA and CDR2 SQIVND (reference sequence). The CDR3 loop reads CASTETGTGYGYTF. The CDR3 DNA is TGTGCCAGTACCGAGACCGGGACAGGCTATGGCTACACCTTC.

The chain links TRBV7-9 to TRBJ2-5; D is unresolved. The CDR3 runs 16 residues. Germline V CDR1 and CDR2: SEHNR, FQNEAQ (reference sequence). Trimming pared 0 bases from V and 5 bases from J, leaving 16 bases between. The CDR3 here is CASSLAVREGWETQYF. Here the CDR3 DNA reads TGTGCCAGCAGCTTAGCGGTTAGGGAAGGTTGGGAGACCCAGTACTTC.

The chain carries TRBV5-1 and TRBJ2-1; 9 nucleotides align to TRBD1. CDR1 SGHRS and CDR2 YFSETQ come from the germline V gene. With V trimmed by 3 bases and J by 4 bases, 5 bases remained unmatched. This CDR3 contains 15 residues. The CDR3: CASSSGQGLYNEQFF. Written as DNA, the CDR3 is TGCGCCAGCAGCTCTGGACAGGGGCTTTACAATGAGCAGTTCTTC.

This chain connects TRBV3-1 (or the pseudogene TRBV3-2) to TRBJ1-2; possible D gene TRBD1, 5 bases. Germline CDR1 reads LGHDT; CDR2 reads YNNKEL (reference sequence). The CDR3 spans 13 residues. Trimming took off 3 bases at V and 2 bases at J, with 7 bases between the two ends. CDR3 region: CASSQGGNYGYTF. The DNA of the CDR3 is TGTGCCAGCAGCCAGGGGGGGAACTATGGCTACACCTTC.

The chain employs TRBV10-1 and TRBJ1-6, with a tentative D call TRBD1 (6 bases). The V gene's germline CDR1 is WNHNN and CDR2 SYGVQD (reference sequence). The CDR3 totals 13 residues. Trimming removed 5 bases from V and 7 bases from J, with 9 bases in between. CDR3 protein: CASSSRGNSPLHF. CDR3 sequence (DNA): TGCGCCAGCAGTTCCAGGGGAAATTCACCCCTCCACTTT.